The next 5 T cell receptor beta chains were all read from a single sample in a study of blood T cells in healthy people across ages. A J-beta primer mix and a sample-barcoded 5' primer were used in a second PCR of about 7 to 11 cycles. TCRdb independently ran MiXCR on the 5' RACE reads; one entry per CDR3 protein. Here the sample spans about 1.8 million distinct CDR3 sequences, around 48% being singletons. The sample was blood. The receptor source for this set is a woman aged 35 to 49 in good health.

The chain combines TRBV28 with TRBJ2-5, with 8 bases matching TRBD2. The CDR3 contains 14 residues. Trimming cost V 3 bases and J 5 bases; bases outside gene matches: 5. Germline values: CDR1 MDHEN, CDR2 SYDVKM. Written as DNA, the CDR3 is TGTGCCAGCAGTTTCCAGCGGGGGATGGAGACCCAGTACTTC. It yields the protein CASSFQRGMETQYF.

The chain combines TRBV9 with TRBJ2-7; the D gene is possibly TRBD2 (5 bases). V shed 0 bases and J shed 2 bases, with 12 bases lying between them. Germline values: CDR1 SGDLS, CDR2 YYNGEE. The CDR3 runs 15 residues. As DNA, the CDR3 is TGTGCCAGCAGCGTAGGTCCGGGGAAAACCTACGAGCAGTACTTC. It translates to CASSVGPGKTYEQYF.

The J gene is TRBJ2-1, the V gene TRBV6-5; 8 nucleotides agree with TRBD1. Trimming cost V 5 bases and J 14 bases; bases outside gene matches: 11. CDR3 size: 13 residues. Germline V gene lookup returns CDR1 MNHEY and CDR2 SVGAGI. The CDR3, as DNA: TGTGCCAGCAGTAGGACAGGGACCGTTTCGGAGTTCTTC. Its translation is CASSRTGTVSEFF.

CDR3 region: CASSDAGTGGAKQYF. CDR3 bases: TGTGCCAGCAGCGACGCCGGGACAGGGGGCGCAAAGCAGTACTTC. J is TRBJ2-7 and V is TRBV9; 12 bases are a match to TRBD1. With 3 bases clipped from V and 8 bases from J, the junction kept 9 bases outside the gene matches. The CDR3 has 15 amino acids. From germline, CDR1 is SGDLS and CDR2 YYNGEE.

The rearrangement joins TRBV7-2 to TRBJ1-5; the D is unclear. Trimming took 1 base from V and 1 from J, leaving 11 bases between them. Germline values: CDR1 SGHTA, CDR2 FQGNSA. The CDR3 is 16 amino acids. The CDR3 DNA is TGTACCAGCAGCTTAGTGGCGGGTAGGAGCAATCAGCCCCAGCATTTT. It translates to CTSSLVAGRSNQPQHF.